Each of the 16 T cell receptor beta chains below was sequenced from the same sample in a study of T cell clonality in common variable immunodeficiency. Study-level findings and limits: Fewer deletions and N-nucleotide insertions were reportedly seen in common variable immunodeficiency TCR beta sequences.

These receptors' antigens are unknown. This table comes from immunoSEQ multiplex PCR, and its TCRdb copy is limited to in-frame clones, with some not included. This sample comprises 35,000 or so clones, none seen once only. Source material: peripheral blood mononuclear cells. All receptors derive from a human donor with common variable immunodeficiency.

The sequenced CDR3 bases are TGCAGCGTTCCAAGCAACTATGGC. Protein product: CSVPSNYG. The full CDR3 protein reads CSVPSNYGYTF. V and J are TRBV29-1 and TRBJ1-2; D is uncertain. From the germline J gene comes the end of the CDR3, since the read stops 3 residues before it. CDR1 is SQVTM, CDR2 ANQGSEA, per germline. The CDR3 contains 11 residues. The V and J ends lost 5 bases and 2 bases respectively, with 6 bases between them.

This clone showed up just a few times. The read is 3 residues too short to cover the CDR3 end, so that end is filled in from the germline J gene. This chain links TRBV30 with TRBJ1-2; TRBD1 aligns across 7 bases. CDR3 length: 15 residues. CDR1 and CDR2 from the germline V gene are GTSNPN and SVGIG (reference sequence). V lost 2 bases, J lost 4 bases, and 10 bases stayed unmatched. CDR3: CAWSQGQGVSYGYTF. CDR3 bases read: TGTGCCTGGAGTCAGGGGCAGGGGGTCTCCTATGGC.

This clone occurred a few times. The observed sequence ends 3 residues before the CDR3 terminus, with the missing tail filled in from the germline J gene. The chain couples TRBV5-1 to TRBJ2-3, with D perhaps TRBD1 (5 bases). Germline V CDR1 and CDR2: SGHRS, YFSETQ. V gave up 0 bases and J gave up 2 bases, with 7 bases separating them. This CDR3 has 14 residues. The CDR3: CASSLEGLTDTQYF. CDR3 bases read: TGCGCCAGCAGCTTGGAGGGGCTCACAGATACG.

This clone has a count of ten or more. The read finishes 3 residues shy of the CDR3 end, and the germline J gene is used to complete it. The chain employs TRBV4-2 and TRBJ2-1; 13 nucleotides agree with TRBD2. CDR3 length: 16 amino acids. Trimming took 1 base from V and 8 from J; bases not matched to a gene: 5. CDR1 is LGHNA, CDR2 YNFKEQ, per germline. The CDR3 reads CASSQVGTSGVDEQFF. The sequenced part of the CDR3 DNA is TGTGCCAGCAGCCAAGTGGGGACTAGCGGGGTAGATGAG.

Ten or more counts support this clone. The CDR3 goes on 3 residues after the read ends, and that part is filled in from the germline J gene. This rearrangement joins TRBV2 to TRBJ1-4; no definite D call. Trimming removed 6 bases at V and 4 bases at J, with 3 bases between. This CDR3 contains 11 residues. From germline, CDR1 is SNHLY and CDR2 FYNNEI. The covered CDR3 bases are TGTGCCAGCAGCCGTAATGAAAAA. Translating it yields CASSRNEK. The complete CDR3 reads CASSRNEKLFF.

In this sample, this clone turned up a few times. From the germline J gene comes the end of the CDR3, since the read stops 3 residues before it. The V call is TRBV18, the J call TRBJ1-6; D is possibly TRBD1 (5 bases). V lost 1 base and J lost 8, with 15 bases in between. CDR1 and CDR2 from the germline V gene are KGHSH and LQKENI. CDR3 length: 16 amino acids. The covered CDR3 bases are TGTGCCAGCTCACCACTTGGATGGGGCAACGATTCACCC. Residues: CASSPLGWGNDSP. Given in full, the CDR3 is CASSPLGWGNDSPLHF. Complete variable domain (other parts from reference TRBV18 and TRBJ1-6): NAGVMQNPRHLVRRRGQEARLRCSPMKGHSHVYWYRQLPEEGLKFMVYLQKENIIDESGMPKERFSAEFPKEGPSILRIQQVVRGDSAAYFCASSPLGWGNDSPLHFGNGTRLTVT.

This clone has just a few counts. With the read ending 3 residues before the CDR3 end, the germline J gene is used to fill in that end. Additional DNA sequences in this sample encode the identical CDR3. The chain carries TRBV7-2 and TRBJ2-1; maybe TRBD2 (6 bases). The ends were cut back, 3 bases at V and 9 bases at J, with 12 bases in the middle. CDR3 length: 13 amino acids. Per the germline V gene, CDR1 is SGHTA and CDR2 is FQGNSA. CDR3 bases read: TGTGCCAGCAGCTTGGGGGGTGGTAGTGAG. Its protein is CASSLGGGSE. The entire CDR3 sequence reads CASSLGGGSEQFF. The complete variable domain, with remaining parts taken from reference TRBV7-2 and TRBJ2-1, reads GAGVSQSPSNKVTEKGKDVELRCDPISGHTALYWYRQSLGQGLEFLIYFQGNSAPDKSGLPSDRFSAERTGGSVSTLTIQRTQQEDSAVYLCASSLGGGSEQFFGPGTRLTVL.

In this sample, this clone turned up many times. The CDR3 end lies 3 residues beyond the end of the read and is filled in from the germline J gene. The chain recombines TRBV30 with TRBJ1-1; TRBD1 might be the D (6 bases). CDR3 length equals 15 residues. Trimming removed 1 base from V and 3 bases from J, with 15 bases in between. In germline, CDR1 is GTSNPN, CDR2 SVGIG (reference sequence). CDR3 bases read: TGTGCCTGGAGTGACTACAGGGTGGGGGACACTGAA. Encoded protein: CAWSDYRVGDTE. The full CDR3 is CAWSDYRVGDTEAFF.

Note on this clone: The CDR3 end lies 3 residues beyond the end of the read and is filled in from the germline J gene. This rearrangement joins TRBV5-6 to TRBJ2-7, with a possible D match to TRBD1 (6 bases). Per germline, CDR1 SGHDT and CDR2 YYEEEE. V was shortened by 1 base and J by 5 bases, with 16 bases between the two germline ends. The length of the CDR3 is 15 residues. The CDR3 spells CASSLIHRDSDEQYF. Incomplete CDR3 DNA: TGTGCCAGCAGCTTGATTCACAGGGATAGTGACGAG.

On this clone itself: The CDR3 end lies 3 residues beyond the end of the read and is filled in from the germline J gene. The chain carries TRBV18 and TRBJ1-6; 7 bases fit TRBD1. The CDR3 spans 15 residues. CDR1 is KGHSH and CDR2 is LQKENI in the germline V gene. The junction had 8 bases not matched to a gene; V was cut back by 2 bases and J by 10 bases. The CDR3 DNA, read in part, is TGTGCCAGCTCACCATCGGAGGGGGCAGGGTCACCC. This encodes CASSPSEGAGSP. The complete CDR3 reads CASSPSEGAGSPLHF. Looking up the rest from reference TRBV18 and TRBJ1-6 gives the full variable domain: NAGVMQNPRHLVRRRGQEARLRCSPMKGHSHVYWYRQLPEEGLKFMVYLQKENIIDESGMPKERFSAEFPKEGPSILRIQQVVRGDSAAYFCASSPSEGAGSPLHFGNGTRLTVT.

This clone is deemed medium-sized. The read ends 3 residues before the CDR3 terminus; that terminus is restored from the germline J gene. The J gene is TRBJ2-2, the V gene TRBV2; 13 bases are a match to TRBD2. With V trimmed by 8 bases and J by 1 base, 10 bases remained unmatched. The CDR3 is 18 amino acids. Germline CDR1 is SNHLY and CDR2 is FYNNEI. The DNA read from the CDR3 is TGTGCCAGCCTCGGGACTAGCGGGGCGCCACGGAACACCGGGGAG. This translates into CASLGTSGAPRNTGE. The CDR3 reads in full as CASLGTSGAPRNTGELFF.

Remarks on this clone: With the read ending 3 residues before the CDR3 end, the germline J gene is used to fill in that end. V and J are TRBV7-9 and TRBJ2-3, with TRBD2 matching over 7 bases. Unmatched junction bases numbered 8, after V lost 4 bases and J lost 4 bases. This CDR3 spans 15 amino acids. CDR1 and CDR2 (germline): SEHNR, FQNEAQ (reference sequence). The CDR3 protein is CASSSSGGGADTQYF. The sequenced part of the CDR3 DNA is TGTGCCAGCAGCTCCTCTGGCGGGGGAGCAGATACG.

In regard to this clone: The CDR3 goes on 3 residues after the read ends, and that part is filled in from the germline J gene. The V and J genes are TRBV2 and TRBJ2-4; no clear D gene. The germline V and J ends were trimmed by 1 base and 1 base, with 11 bases remaining between them. The germline CDR1 and CDR2 sequences are SNHLY and FYNNEI. There are 16 residues in the CDR3. This chain's CDR3 is CASSEEGPWAKNIQYF. The part of the CDR3 DNA that was read is TGTGCCAGCAGTGAAGAAGGGCCATGGGCCAAAAACATT. The variable domain in full, completed from reference TRBV2 and TRBJ2-4, reads EPEVTQTPSHQVTQMGQEVILRCVPISNHLYFYWYRQILGQKVEFLVSFYNNEISEKSEIFDDQFSVERPDGSNFTLKIRSTKLEDSAMYFCASSEEGPWAKNIQYFGAGTRLSVL.

About this clone: The read ends 3 residues early relative to the CDR3; the germline J gene fills the gap. This chain uses TRBV19 with TRBJ1-6; 7 bases line up with TRBD1. Trimming cost V 8 bases and J 0 bases; bases outside gene matches: 4. Germline values: CDR1 LNHDA, CDR2 SQIVND (reference sequence). This CDR3 is 15 amino acids long. The CDR3: CASSDRSSYNSPLHF. Partial CDR3 DNA: TGTGCCAGTTCGGACAGGAGCTCCTATAATTCACCC. Looking up the rest from reference TRBV19 and TRBJ1-6 gives the full variable domain: DGGITQSPKYLFRKEGQNVTLSCEQNLNHDAMYWYRQDPGQGLRLIYYSQIVNDFQKGDIAEGYSVSREKKESFPLTVTSAQKNPTAFYLCASSDRSSYNSPLHFGNGTRLTVT.

This clone was detected a few times. The read terminates 3 residues before the CDR3 end, so the remaining end is supplied by the germline J gene. V and J are TRBV19 and TRBJ2-4; 8 nucleotides agree with TRBD1. This CDR3 contains 15 residues. Germline V gene lookup returns CDR1 LNHDA and CDR2 SQIVND (reference sequence). Trimming removed 3 bases from V and 6 bases from J; junction bases left unmatched: 7. The part of the CDR3 DNA that was read is TGTGCCAGTAGTATCTCAGGGGGCGAAAGAAACATT. The encoded protein is CASSISGGERNI. The full CDR3 sequence reads CASSISGGERNIQYF.

In its sample, this clone was seen a few times. The CDR3 protein is CASSLTSGGFQETQYF. The CDR3 DNA, read in part, is TGTGCCAGTAGTTTAACTAGCGGGGGGTTCCAAGAGACC. The rearrangement links TRBV19 to TRBJ2-5; TRBD2 aligns across 12 bases. The read stops 3 residues short of the end of the CDR3; the missing end is completed from the germline J gene. The germline V gene encodes CDR1 LNHDA and CDR2 SQIVND (reference sequence). J was trimmed by 1 base and V by 5 bases; bases with no gene match: 5. The CDR3 contains 16 residues.